The 26 T cell receptor beta chains below all came from one sample that was sequenced in a study of radiotherapy plus CTLA-4 blockade in lung cancer. Libraries were prepared by immunoSEQ multiplex PCR; TCRdb keeps only in-frame clonotypes and omits some of them. This table holds around 2,800 clones, 80% to 85% found once. Sample: tumor tissue, taken from a patient treated with radiotherapy plus ipilimumab. These receptors were collected from a human donor with non-small cell lung cancer that progressed on radiotherapy plus ipilimumab.

This chain links TRBV19 with TRBJ2-7; D is uncertain. The V and J ends lost 4 bases and 5 bases respectively, with 3 bases between them. The CDR3 totals 10 residues. Germline V CDR1 and CDR2: LNHDA, SQIVND (reference sequence). Here the CDR3 DNA reads TGTGCCAGTAGTACGCACGAGCAGTACTTC. It codes for CASSTHEQYF.

The chain recombines TRBV6-5 with TRBJ1-4; 11 bases map to TRBD1. The CDR3 length is 15 residues. V trimming: 6 bases; J trimming: 8 bases; junction bases outside the gene matches: 8. The germline V gene encodes CDR1 MNHEY and CDR2 SVGAGI. The DNA for the CDR3 is TGTGCCAGCAGCCGCGGACAGGGGGCTGGGGAAAAACTGTTTTTT. It yields the protein CASSRGQGAGEKLFF.

The chain is built from TRBV2 and TRBJ1-1; D unclear. The germline V gene has CDR1 SNHLY and CDR2 FYNNEI. Trimming stripped 4 bases from V and 1 base from J, with 7 bases between. CDR3 length: 13 residues. The CDR3 sequence is CASSVFGNTEAFF. The CDR3 nucleotides read TGTGCCAGCAGTGTCTTTGGGAACACTGAAGCTTTCTTT.

This chain joins TRBV5-3 and TRBJ2-7; TRBD1 agrees at 9 bases. TRBV5-3 is flagged as an ORF with uncertain function. The CDR3 consists of 14 residues. Germline trimming cut 4 bases from V and 2 bases from J; bases unmatched to any gene: 4. CDR3 loop: CARSTWTGAYEQYF. In DNA, the CDR3 is TGTGCCAGAAGCACCTGGACAGGGGCCTACGAGCAGTACTTC.

The chain carries TRBV7-2 and TRBJ2-3, with D tentatively TRBD2 (5 bases). V lost 0 bases and J 4 bases, leaving 8 bases between the germline ends. Germline CDR1 SGHTA, CDR2 FQGNSA. The CDR3 is made up of 14 amino acids. CDR3 sequence reads: CASSLAHGADTQYF. CDR3 sequence (DNA): TGTGCCAGCAGCTTAGCCCACGGGGCAGATACGCAGTATTTT.

The chain recombines TRBV6-5 with TRBJ1-5, with D unresolved. CDR1 and CDR2 (germline): MNHEY, SVGAGI. V shed 5 bases and J shed 3 bases, with 11 bases lying between them. The length of the CDR3 is 14 residues. The CDR3 is CASSLDGFNQPQHF. The CDR3 coding sequence is TGTGCCAGCAGTCTGGACGGCTTCAATCAGCCCCAGCATTTT.

The chain uses TRBV7-8 and TRBJ2-6, with D perhaps TRBD2 (6 bases). The V and J ends lost 0 bases and 0 bases respectively, with 9 bases between them. CDR1 is SGHVS and CDR2 is FQNEAQ in the germline V gene. The CDR3 consists of 17 residues. The CDR3 region is CASSLAEGFSGANVLTF. In DNA form, the CDR3 reads TGTGCCAGCAGCTTAGCGGAGGGTTTCTCTGGGGCCAACGTCCTGACTTTC.

The rearrangement uses TRBV7-2 and TRBJ2-7; D gene ambiguous. V was clipped by 7 bases and J by 3 bases, with 7 bases between them. Germline V gene data show CDR1 as SGHTA and CDR2 as FQGNSA. CDR3 size: 11 residues. The CDR3: CASTELYEQYF. Here the CDR3 DNA reads TGTGCCAGCACCGAACTCTACGAGCAGTACTTC.

The J gene is TRBJ2-7, the V gene TRBV11-2; D not certain. CDR1 is SGHAT and CDR2 is FQNNGV in the germline V gene. This CDR3 has 14 residues. V was trimmed by 0 bases and J by 5 bases, leaving 11 bases between them. This CDR3 reads CASSLDFLNHEQYF. DNA of the CDR3: TGTGCCAGCAGCTTAGACTTCCTGAACCACGAGCAGTACTTC.

This rearrangement joins TRBV4-2 to TRBJ2-1; D could derive from TRBD1 or TRBD2 (5 bases each). Germline V gene lookup returns CDR1 LGHNA and CDR2 YNFKEQ. There are 13 residues in the CDR3. V lost 8 bases to trimming and J lost 5 bases, with 13 bases between them. This CDR3 reads CASGTGTNNEQFF. The CDR3 nucleotides are TGTGCCAGCGGTACCGGGACCAACAATGAGCAGTTCTTC.

In this sample, this clone turned up once. This sequence joins TRBV5-6 and TRBJ2-1; D is perhaps TRBD2 (6 bases). This CDR3 comprises 13 residues. Germline V gene data show CDR1 as SGHDT and CDR2 as YYEEEE. V lost 2 bases to trimming and J lost 8 bases, with 11 bases between them. DNA of the CDR3: TGTGCCAGCAGCTTCTCACTAGCCGATGAGCAGTTCTTC. It translates to CASSFSLADEQFF.

This chain connects TRBV9 to TRBJ2-3, with unresolved D. With 0 bases removed from V and 6 bases from J, the gap between germline ends came to 5 bases. The length of the CDR3 is 12 residues. CDR1 SGDLS and CDR2 YYNGEE come from the germline V gene. The CDR3 protein is CASSVVSDTQYF. CDR3 in DNA: TGTGCCAGCAGCGTAGTGAGCGATACGCAGTATTTT. Based on the CDR3 plus reference TRBV9 and TRBJ2-3, the full variable domain is DSGVTQTPKHLITATGQRVTLRCSPRSGDLSVYWYQQSLDQGLQFLIQYYNGEERAKGNILERFSAQQFPDLHSELNLSSLELGDSALYFCASSVVSDTQYFGPGTRLTVL.

This chain uses TRBV5-4 with TRBJ2-1, with D perhaps being TRBD1 or TRBD2 (5 bases each). This CDR3 spans 15 amino acids. Trimming left V 5 bases short and J 0 bases short, with 12 bases between. Germline lookup yields CDR1 SGHNT and CDR2 YYREEE (reference sequence). CDR3 protein: CASSRDASSYNEQFF. The CDR3 bases are TGTGCCAGCAGTCGGGACGCGAGCTCCTACAATGAGCAGTTCTTC.

This chain links TRBV7-9 with TRBJ2-1; D not certain. Per germline, CDR1 SEHNR and CDR2 FQNEAQ (reference sequence). This CDR3 comprises 12 residues. The V end lost 5 bases, the J end lost 7 bases, and 9 bases lay between the germline ends. CDR3 coding DNA: TGTGCCAGCAGCGGGCCGCGAAATGAGCAGTTCTTC. As protein: CASSGPRNEQFF.

Written as DNA, the CDR3 is TGTGCCAGCAGCGAGCCTGTGACAGTTAAGGAGTACTTC. It translates to CASSEPVTVKEYF. The chain joins TRBV11-3 to TRBJ2-4, with D maybe TRBD1 (5 bases). V was cut by 5 bases and J by 14 bases, with 19 bases left in between. Germline V gene lookup returns CDR1 SGHNT and CDR2 YENEEA. CDR3 length: 13 amino acids. The full variable domain, completed using reference TRBV11-3 and TRBJ2-4, is EAGVVQSPRYKIIEKKQPVAFWCNPISGHNTLYWYLQNLGQGPELLIRYENEEAVDDSQLPKDRFSAERLKGVDSTLKIQPAELGDSAVYLCASSEPVTVKEYFGAGTRLSVL.

This rearrangement joins TRBV5-6 to TRBJ2-7; a weak D match, TRBD1 (6 bases). V was cut by 4 bases and J by 6 bases, with 14 bases left in between. Germline values: CDR1 SGHDT, CDR2 YYEEEE. The CDR3 has 13 amino acids. The CDR3 DNA reads as TGTGCCAGCAGCAGGACTCCAGGGGCCGAGCAGTACTTC. It is translated as CASSRTPGAEQYF.

The genes are TRBV21-1 and TRBJ1-6; the D segment call TRBD1 is taken from the table without a DNA check. TRBV21-1 is designated a pseudogene. The CDR3 runs 16 residues. The CDR3 region is CASSDGRGTYNSPLHF. In DNA form, the CDR3 reads TGTGCCAGCAGTGATGGCAGGGGGACCTATAATTCACCCCTCCACTTT.

This clone has just a few counts. The chain carries TRBV7-8 and TRBJ1-4, with D perhaps TRBD1 (6 bases). Germline values: CDR1 SGHVS, CDR2 FQNEAQ. The CDR3 is made up of 15 amino acids. With 1 base removed from V and 5 bases from J, the gap between germline ends came to 11 bases. The CDR3 reads CASSLVTGPNEKLFF. For the CDR3, the DNA is TGTGCCAGCAGCTTAGTGACAGGCCCGAATGAAAAACTGTTTTTT.

The V gene is TRBV19, the J gene TRBJ2-2; possibly TRBD2 for D (7 bases). Trimming left V 3 bases short and J 3 bases short, with 14 bases between. This CDR3 has 16 residues. Germline loops: CDR1 LNHDA, CDR2 SQIVND (reference sequence). In DNA form, the CDR3 reads TGTGCCAGTAGTATCGGGCGGGGGCGCGACACCGGGGAGCTGTTTTTT. Residues: CASSIGRGRDTGELFF.

CDR3 sequence: CASRDHLGTDTQYF. The CDR3 DNA reads TGTGCCAGCAGAGATCATCTTGGCACAGATACGCAGTATTTT. The chain links TRBV7-2 to TRBJ2-3; no definite D call. This CDR3 region has 14 residues. Between the trimmed V and J ends, which lost 6 bases and 1 base, there was a span of 11 bases. Germline V gives CDR1 SGHTA, CDR2 FQGNSA.

The CDR3 coding sequence is TGTGCCAGCTCACCACTGGGCGACCGAAACACCATATATTTT. This sequence encodes CASSPLGDRNTIYF. The rearrangement joins TRBV18 to TRBJ1-3; D uncertain. V lost 1 base and J lost 5, with 9 bases in between. CDR3 length: 14 amino acids. The germline CDR1 and CDR2 sequences are KGHSH and LQKENI.

The V gene is TRBV21-1, the J gene TRBJ2-7; the table's TRBD2 call for D was not verified on the DNA. TRBV21-1 is shown as a pseudogene. The CDR3 runs 12 residues. The CDR3 bases are TGTGCACTCGCTCGAGGCTCCTACGAGCAGTACTTC. This codes for CALARGSYEQYF.

This chain joins TRBV4-2 and TRBJ2-5; 10 nucleotides line up with TRBD2. The CDR3 length is 16 residues. J gave up 2 bases and V 0 bases, and 3 bases lay outside the gene matches. Germline V gives CDR1 LGHNA, CDR2 YNFKEQ. The CDR3 sequence is CASSQDFSGGQETQYF. The DNA of the CDR3 is TGTGCCAGCAGCCAAGATTTTAGCGGGGGGCAAGAGACCCAGTACTTC.

The chain uses TRBV2 and TRBJ2-2; 11 bases match TRBD2. Germline V lookup: CDR1 SNHLY, CDR2 FYNNEI. The CDR3 loop spans 16 amino acids. After removal of 3 bases from V and 5 bases from J, the junction contained 5 bases not matched to a gene. CDR3 DNA sequence: TGTGCCAGCAGTGATGGGCTAGCGGGGGGAACCGGGGAGCTGTTTTTT. It translates to CASSDGLAGGTGELFF.

This clone showed up just once. The chain employs TRBV4-2 and TRBJ1-6; TRBD1 might be the D (6 bases). Trimming took 1 base from V and 3 from J, leaving 16 bases between them. Germline CDR1 reads LGHNA; CDR2 reads YNFKEQ. The CDR3 spans 18 residues. The CDR3 region is CASSQGSHGGGYNSPLHF. The CDR3 nucleotides read TGTGCCAGCAGCCAAGGTTCCCACGGGGGCGGCTATAATTCACCCCTCCACTTT.

Here the CDR3 reads CASSPMNSAYTF. The CDR3 region has the DNA TGTGCCAGCTCACCAATGAATAGTGCCTACACCTTC. The chain employs TRBV18 and TRBJ1-2, with unresolved D. The CDR3 runs 12 residues. Germline CDR1 is KGHSH and CDR2 is LQKENI. V dropped 2 bases and J dropped 10 bases, with 11 bases sitting between them.